The rows below give T cell receptor beta chains drawn from one sample of a study of PD-L1 blockade in urothelial cancer. Measured with immunoSEQ multiplex PCR; TCRdb has only the in-frame clones, and not every one. The sample holds just under 65,000 clones; about 81% are singletons and the top ten take around 1.6%. The material sequenced was PBMCs, taken around atezolizumab (anti-PD-L1) treatment. The receptors here all came from a man aged 65 to 79 with urothelial cancer. Each CDR3 is given without its conserved first and last residue.

CDR3 length,V gene,J gene,CDR3 protein
12,TRBV9,TRBJ2-5,ASSRGTGQETQY
15,TRBV9,TRBJ2-2,ASSTGLADLNTGELF
14,TRBV4-3,TRBJ2-2,ASSQGAGTNTGELF
13,TRBV19,TRBJ2-1,ASREGQGPYNEQF
13,TRBV29-1,TRBJ2-3,SVTKAGGSADTQY
13,TRBV6-6,TRBJ2-6,ASTWGQSGANVLT
15,TRBV4-1,TRBJ1-2,ASSQPNRDRGRYGYT
12,TRBV19,TRBJ2-5,ASSIQGAQETQY
11,TRBV29-1,TRBJ1-5,SVRGSGNQPQH
10,TRBV9,TRBJ2-1,ASSRQGNEQF
12,TRBV9,TRBJ2-2,ASSVAQGTGELF
16,TRBV28,TRBJ1-2,ASSLYPVAGSGDYGYT
15,TRBV15,TRBJ2-2,ATSRDRNRERAGELF
13,TRBV5-6,TRBJ2-7,ASRSATGNSYEQY
11,TRBV18,TRBJ2-5,ASSPPSVETQY
8,TRBV19,TRBJ2-3,ASGGDTQY
15,TRBV11-2,TRBJ2-7,ASSLAASGRNPYEQY
15,TRBV28,TRBJ2-2,ASSPFRREDYTGELF
13,TRBV6-1,TRBJ2-3,ASSPTGTITDTQY
13,TRBV4-3,TRBJ2-7,ASSQEIMQNYEQY
13,TRBV7-3,TRBJ2-3,ASSLGSGEGDTQY
12,TRBV6-5,TRBJ1-2,ASSYTDGFYGYT
13,TRBV27,TRBJ2-2,ASSLGARLAGELF
14,TRBV9,TRBJ2-3,ASSVAHGGMGDTQY
12,TRBV27,TRBJ2-7,ASSLFGIDYEQY
13,TRBV6-1,TRBJ2-3,ASSEGGLETDTQY
13,TRBV19,TRBJ1-2,ASARNPGGNYGYT
11,TRBV7-3,TRBJ2-5,ASSLGLRETQY
11,TRBV25-1,TRBJ2-7,VSSVQADYEQY
14,TRBV5-1,TRBJ2-1,ASRSLGRDSYNEQF
15,TRBV18,TRBJ2-3,ASSPRGTSGPTDTQY
11,TRBV29-1,TRBJ2-3,SVSREGTDTQY
12,TRBV11-2,TRBJ2-4,ASSLEGGVNIQY
14,TRBV9,TRBJ2-1,ASSVEASGPLNEQF
11,TRBV6-5,TRBJ2-1,ASSDAGYNEQF
14,TRBV7-9,TRBJ2-3,ASSLTQGAFTDTQY
13,TRBV11-2,TRBJ1-2,ASSLGGVQRVGYT
12,TRBV2,TRBJ2-7,ASSAERDSYEQY
14,TRBV7-9,TRBJ2-3,ASSLGLAVSTDTQY
14,TRBV7-9,TRBJ1-1,ASSLVVGQGVWEAF